A single sample gave rise to the 25 T cell receptor beta chains below, sequenced in a study of T cell clonotyping in hematopoietic cell transplantation. The table came from immunoSEQ multiplex PCR; TCRdb's copy has only in-frame clones and leaves some out. The sample lists 9,000 to 13,000 clones, 75% to 90% occurring once. This sample comprised PBMCs, obtained 100 days after allogeneic stem cell transplant. The receptors come from a female patient in her 60s who had an allogeneic stem cell transplant from an unrelated donor, so the T cells may come from the graft donor. Some clones in this sample may be carry-over from other donors' samples.

The genes are TRBV2 and TRBJ2-7; D uncertain. The CDR3 length is 12 residues. Germline lookup yields CDR1 SNHLY and CDR2 FYNNEI. Trimming took 6 bases from V and 12 from J, leaving 18 bases between them. This CDR3 is CASSVSASNWYF. The CDR3 nucleotides read TGTGCCAGCAGCGTATCCGCATCGAACTGGTACTTC.

The V gene is TRBV14, the J gene TRBJ2-7, with D perhaps matching TRBD2 (5 bases). Trimming cost V 0 bases and J 3 bases, with 12 bases left between them. Per germline, CDR1 SGHDN and CDR2 FVKESK. The CDR3 has 15 amino acids. The CDR3 sequence: CASSQEGSPLYEQYF. CDR3 in DNA: TGTGCCAGCAGCCAAGAAGGGAGCCCGCTCTACGAGCAGTACTTC. The whole variable domain, filled in from reference TRBV14 and TRBJ2-7, reads EAGVTQFPSHSVIEKGQTVTLRCDPISGHDNLYWYRRVMGKEIKFLLHFVKESKQDESGMPNNRFLAERTGGTYSTLKVQPAELEDSGVYFCASSQEGSPLYEQYFGPGTRLTVT.

This rearrangement joins TRBV7-6 to TRBJ2-5; no reliable D call. This CDR3 contains 13 residues. CDR1 SGHVS and CDR2 FNYEAQ come from the germline V gene. Trimming shortened V by 1 base and J by 5 bases, and 8 bases separated the two germline ends. CDR3 nucleotides: TGTGCCAGCAGCTTAGTCCCTCTGGAGACCCAGTACTTC. It translates to CASSLVPLETQYF.

V is TRBV4-3 and J is TRBJ2-7, with D unresolved. Germline V gene data show CDR1 as LGHNA and CDR2 as YSLEER. The CDR3 consists of 13 residues. The V end lost 4 bases, the J end lost 2 bases, and 9 bases lay between the germline ends. CDR3 sequence reads: CASSPTRTYEQYF. The CDR3 nucleotides read TGCGCCAGCAGCCCCACAAGGACCTACGAGCAGTACTTC.

This chain uses TRBV10-3 with TRBJ1-1; D unclear. With 2 bases removed from V and 2 bases from J, the gap between germline ends came to 6 bases. The CDR3 length is 13 residues. Germline V gene sequence: CDR1 ENHRY, CDR2 SYGVKD. In nucleotides, the CDR3 is TGTGCCATCAGTGAGGGTCAAAACACTGAAGCTTTCTTT. This gives the protein CAISEGQNTEAFF.

The chain has TRBV9 and TRBJ1-4, with no clear D. This CDR3 has 14 residues. The germline CDR1 and CDR2 sequences are SGDLS and YYNGEE. The germline V and J ends were trimmed by 0 bases and 4 bases, with 7 bases remaining between them. The CDR3 DNA reads as TGTGCCAGCAGCGTAGAAGGGAATAATGAAAAACTGTTTTTT. It translates to CASSVEGNNEKLFF. Using reference TRBV9 and TRBJ1-4 for the parts outside the CDR3, the full variable domain is DSGVTQTPKHLITATGQRVTLRCSPRSGDLSVYWYQQSLDQGLQFLIQYYNGEERAKGNILERFSAQQFPDLHSELNLSSLELGDSALYFCASSVEGNNEKLFFGSGTQLSVL.

The chain combines TRBV4-2 with TRBJ2-1; D remains unclear. V lost 6 bases to trimming and J lost 6 bases, with 6 bases between them. In germline, CDR1 is LGHNA, CDR2 YNFKEQ. The CDR3 sequence is 11 residues long. CDR3: CASSLGNEQFF. For the CDR3, the DNA is TGTGCCAGCAGTCTGGGCAATGAGCAGTTCTTC.

The rearrangement joins TRBV6-1 to TRBJ2-7; 10 bases are a match to TRBD2. The germline gives CDR1 MNHNS, CDR2 SASEGT. J lost 2 bases, V lost 0 bases, and 4 bases had no gene match. This CDR3 is built from 16 residues. CDR3 residues: CASSEAVLAGAYEQYF. The CDR3 DNA is TGTGCCAGCAGTGAAGCCGTCCTAGCGGGGGCCTACGAGCAGTACTTC.

V and J are TRBV29-1 and TRBJ2-3; 9 nucleotides line up with TRBD1. The V and J ends lost 7 bases and 3 bases, in that order; junction bases with no gene match: 5. Looked up from germline, CDR1 is SQVTM and CDR2 is ANQGSEA. The CDR3 runs to 13 residues. The CDR3 nucleotides are TGCAGCGGGGTACAGGGGGCAACAGATACGCAGTATTTT. Encoded protein: CSGVQGATDTQYF.

J is TRBJ2-1 and V is TRBV12-5, with TRBD1 as a possible D gene (5 bases). The CDR3 totals 15 residues. With 5 bases removed from V and 9 bases from J, the gap between germline ends came to 20 bases. Germline V gives CDR1 LGHNT, CDR2 FRNRAP. CDR3 amino acids: CASGGLSQGRGEQFF. Here the CDR3 DNA reads TGTGCTAGTGGTGGTTTAAGTCAGGGAAGAGGTGAGCAGTTCTTC.

The chain is built from TRBV7-3 and TRBJ1-1; D is possibly TRBD1 (6 bases). Trimming shortened V by 5 bases and J by 5 bases, and 15 bases separated the two germline ends. The CDR3 has 14 amino acids. Germline loops: CDR1 SGHTA, CDR2 FQGTGA. CDR3 loop: CASSRGQSGTEAFF. CDR3 sequence (DNA): TGTGCCAGCAGCCGAGGACAGAGTGGGACTGAAGCTTTCTTT.

The J gene is TRBJ2-7, the V gene TRBV27; no definite D call. V gave up 0 bases and J gave up 2 bases, with 8 bases separating them. Germline-derived CDR1 and CDR2 are MNHEY and SMNVEV (reference sequence). CDR3 length: 14 amino acids. CDR3 residues: CASSLSSTTYEQYF. As DNA, the CDR3 is TGTGCCAGCAGTTTATCGTCCACAACCTACGAGCAGTACTTC.

J is TRBJ1-3 and V is TRBV4-1, with D unclear. Between the trimmed V and J ends, which lost 8 bases and 8 bases, there was a span of 7 bases. The CDR3 sequence is 10 residues long. The germline gives CDR1 MGHRA, CDR2 YSYEKL. The CDR3 DNA sequence: TGCGCCAGCGGTAGAGACACCATATATTTT. This translates into CASGRDTIYF.

The rearrangement uses TRBV28 and TRBJ2-2; D gene ambiguous. The germline CDR1 and CDR2 sequences are MDHEN and SYDVKM. V gave up 3 bases and J gave up 7 bases, with 6 bases separating them. This CDR3 comprises 12 residues. CDR3 in amino acids: CASSFPIGELFF. As DNA, the CDR3 is TGTGCCAGCAGTTTCCCTATCGGGGAGCTGTTTTTT. Supplemented by reference TRBV28 and TRBJ2-2, the full variable domain reads DVKVTQSSRYLVKRTGEKVFLECVQDMDHENMFWYRQDPGLGLRLIYFSYDVKMKEKGDIPEGYSVSREKKERFSLILESASTNQTSMYLCASSFPIGELFFGEGSRLTVL.

A remark on this clone: Other DNA sequences within the sample encode an identical CDR3. The chain employs TRBV19 and TRBJ2-3, with D unclear. V gave up 1 base and J gave up 3 bases, with 5 bases separating them. The CDR3 has 13 residues. Germline loops: CDR1 LNHDA, CDR2 SQIVND (reference sequence). CDR3 in DNA: TGTGCCAGTAGTATAGGCAGGACAGATACGCAGTATTTT. Translation gives CASSIGRTDTQYF. The variable domain in full, completed from reference TRBV19 and TRBJ2-3, reads DGGITQSPKYLFRKEGQNVTLSCEQNLNHDAMYWYRQDPGQGLRLIYYSQIVNDFQKGDIAEGYSVSREKKESFPLTVTSAQKNPTAFYLCASSIGRTDTQYFGPGTRLTVL.

The rearrangement joins TRBV4-1 to TRBJ1-1, with D perhaps matching TRBD1 (5 bases). The CDR3 loop spans 14 amino acids. CDR1 is MGHRA, CDR2 YSYEKL, per germline. V lost 3 bases to trimming and J lost 4 bases, with 12 bases between them. CDR3 protein: CASSHPGRGTEAFF. The CDR3 DNA reads as TGCGCCAGCAGCCATCCAGGGAGGGGCACTGAAGCTTTCTTT.

V is TRBV6-1 and J is TRBJ2-7; unclear D gene. V lost 2 bases and J lost 0, with 11 bases in between. The CDR3 spans 15 residues. Germline assignment: CDR1 MNHNS and CDR2 SASEGT. CDR3 loop: CASSEFAASSYEQYF. CDR3 bases: TGTGCCAGCAGTGAATTCGCGGCAAGCTCCTACGAGCAGTACTTC.

J is TRBJ1-2 and V is TRBV9; the D is unclear. Germline CDR1 SGDLS, CDR2 YYNGEE. CDR3 length: 15 amino acids. Trimming cost V 6 bases and J 5 bases, with 20 bases left between them. The CDR3 bases are TGTGCCAGCACCCCGACGGCCGACCCTTTATATGGCTACACCTTC. Translation gives CASTPTADPLYGYTF. Combining the CDR3 with reference TRBV9 and TRBJ1-2 gives the whole variable domain DSGVTQTPKHLITATGQRVTLRCSPRSGDLSVYWYQQSLDQGLQFLIQYYNGEERAKGNILERFSAQQFPDLHSELNLSSLELGDSALYFCASTPTADPLYGYTFGSGTRLTVV.

The V call is TRBV6-4, the J call TRBJ1-6; tentative D call: TRBD1 (5 bases). Trimming cost V 6 bases and J 5 bases, with 14 bases left between them. The CDR3 is made up of 15 amino acids. Germline lookup yields CDR1 MRHNA and CDR2 SNTAGT. The chain's CDR3 is CASRMQGSDNSPLHF. CDR3 in DNA: TGTGCCAGCAGAATGCAGGGATCGGATAATTCACCCCTCCACTTT.

V gene TRBV4-3 combines with J gene TRBJ1-5; no firm D call. Germline CDR1 and CDR2: LGHNA and YSLEER. V dropped 0 bases and J dropped 0 bases, with 9 bases sitting between them. The CDR3 is made up of 16 amino acids. CDR3 region: CASSQDPSNSNQPQHF. The DNA of the CDR3 is TGCGCCAGCAGCCAAGACCCCAGTAATAGCAATCAGCCCCAGCATTTT.

V usage is TRBV25-1 and J usage is TRBJ2-7; D is undetermined. The germline gives CDR1 MGHDK, CDR2 SYGVNS. The CDR3 runs 14 residues. Trimming cost V 8 bases and J 2 bases, with 16 bases left between them. The CDR3 DNA sequence: TGTGCCAGCTCGAAGGTCGGGTCGACCTACGAGCAGTACTTC. The encoded protein is CASSKVGSTYEQYF.

The V gene is TRBV23-1, the J gene TRBJ2-7; possibly TRBD1 or TRBD2 for D (5 bases each). TRBV23-1 is marked as an open reading frame, function uncertain. This CDR3 has 16 residues. V was cut by 3 bases and J by 3 bases, with 18 bases left in between. CDR3: CASSHSLPGRYYEQYF. CDR3 DNA sequence: TGCGCCAGCAGTCATTCGTTACCGGGACGGTACTACGAGCAGTACTTC.

The chain links TRBV7-9 to TRBJ1-1; 9 bases agree with TRBD1. This CDR3 contains 14 residues. Germline lookup yields CDR1 SEHNR and CDR2 FQNEAQ (reference sequence). J gave up 4 bases and V 3 bases, and 3 bases lay outside the gene matches. The CDR3 here is CASSFGQGITEAFF. CDR3 coding DNA: TGTGCCAGCAGCTTTGGACAGGGGATCACTGAAGCTTTCTTT.

This chain joins TRBV19 and TRBJ1-3; D is ambiguous. V was trimmed by 3 bases and J by 3 bases, leaving 12 bases between them. The germline V gene has CDR1 LNHDA and CDR2 SQIVND (reference sequence). The CDR3 spans 15 residues. The CDR3: CASSMVPDRGNTIYF. The CDR3 coding sequence is TGTGCCAGTAGTATGGTCCCGGACCGTGGAAACACCATATATTTT.

Comments on this clone: Its ends do not fully match the called genes, so a read error is possible. The chain has TRBV6-1 and TRBJ2-4; TRBD2 aligns across 14 bases. This CDR3 contains 12 residues. Germline V gene data show CDR1 as MNHNS and CDR2 as SASEGT. CDR3 coding DNA: TGTGCCAGCAGTCTCCCGGGACTAGCGGGGGACTTC. This sequence encodes CASSLPGLAGDF.